Here is one T cell receptor (beta chain) with its context. Its antigen remains unidentified. The CDR3 is made up of 19 amino acids. Germline V gene sequence: CDR1 MNHEY, CDR2 SMNVEV (reference sequence). Trimming left V 0 bases short and J 1 base short, with 19 bases between. The sample belongs to a study of blood T cells in healthy people across ages. Each individual donor underwent a draw of roughly 10 milliliters of peripheral blood. A second PCR, run for about 7 to 12 cycles, used a sample-barcoded 5' primer plus a J-beta primer mix. A single record per CDR3 protein comes from TCRdb applying MiXCR to the 5' RACE reads. The sample has approximately 940,000 distinct CDR3 sequences, under 50% seen once; the top ten hold 13%. Study findings and constraints: When set beside aged donors, long-lived donors presented more naive CD4+ cells and higher diversity. Per million T cells, the diversity of TCR beta decreased roughly linearly as age advanced.

The sequenced material came from blood. The rearrangement links TRBV27 to TRBJ1-5; TRBD1 might be the D (6 bases). The receptor was derived from a man aged 25-45 years in good health. For the CDR3, the DNA is TGTGCCAGCAGTTTATCGGCGGGGTGGGGGGGGCAGAGCAATCAGCCCCAGCATTTT. It yields the protein CASSLSAGWGGQSNQPQHF.